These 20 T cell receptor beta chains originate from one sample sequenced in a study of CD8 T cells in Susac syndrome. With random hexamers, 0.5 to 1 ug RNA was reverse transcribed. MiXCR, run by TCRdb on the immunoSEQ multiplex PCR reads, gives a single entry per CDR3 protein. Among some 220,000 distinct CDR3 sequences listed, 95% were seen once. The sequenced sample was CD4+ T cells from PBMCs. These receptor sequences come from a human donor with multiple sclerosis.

CDR3 in DNA: TGCAGTGCTCGAGGGCCCATCAAAAACATTCAGTACTTC. Translation: CSARGPIKNIQYF. The chain links TRBV20-1 to TRBJ2-4; tentative D call: TRBD2 (5 bases). CDR1 is DFQATT, CDR2 SNEGSKA, per germline (reference sequence). Trimming left V 5 bases short and J 3 bases short, with 11 bases between. The CDR3 contains 13 residues.

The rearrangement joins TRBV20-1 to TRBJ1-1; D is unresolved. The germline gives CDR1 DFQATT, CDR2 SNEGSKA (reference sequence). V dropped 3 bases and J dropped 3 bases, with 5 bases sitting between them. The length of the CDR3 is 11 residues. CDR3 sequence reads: CSARGYTEAFF. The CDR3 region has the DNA TGCAGTGCTAGGGGGTACACTGAAGCTTTCTTT.

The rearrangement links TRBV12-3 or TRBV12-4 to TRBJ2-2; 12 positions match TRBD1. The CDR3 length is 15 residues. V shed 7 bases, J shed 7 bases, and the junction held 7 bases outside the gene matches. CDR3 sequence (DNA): TGTGCCAGCAAACCCCGGGACAGGGGGCACGGGGAGCTGTTTTTT. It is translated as CASKPRDRGHGELFF.

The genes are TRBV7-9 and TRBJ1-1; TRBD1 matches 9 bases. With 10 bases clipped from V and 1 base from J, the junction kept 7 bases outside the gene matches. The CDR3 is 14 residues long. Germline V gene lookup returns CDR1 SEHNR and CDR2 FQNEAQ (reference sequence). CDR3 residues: CATMPGQGNTEAFF. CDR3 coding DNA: TGTGCCACGATGCCGGGACAGGGGAACACTGAAGCTTTCTTT.

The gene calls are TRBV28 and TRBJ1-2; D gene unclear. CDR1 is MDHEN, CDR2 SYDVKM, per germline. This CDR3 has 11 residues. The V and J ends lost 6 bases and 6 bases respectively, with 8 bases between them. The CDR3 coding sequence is TGTGCCAGCAGCCGAAGGGATGGCTACACCTTC. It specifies CASSRRDGYTF.

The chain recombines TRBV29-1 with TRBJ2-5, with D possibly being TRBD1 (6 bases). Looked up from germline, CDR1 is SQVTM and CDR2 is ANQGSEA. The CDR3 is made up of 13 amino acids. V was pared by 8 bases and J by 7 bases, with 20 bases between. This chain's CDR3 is CSLGYRERWTQYF. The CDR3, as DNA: TGCAGCCTTGGATACAGGGAACGGTGGACCCAGTACTTC.

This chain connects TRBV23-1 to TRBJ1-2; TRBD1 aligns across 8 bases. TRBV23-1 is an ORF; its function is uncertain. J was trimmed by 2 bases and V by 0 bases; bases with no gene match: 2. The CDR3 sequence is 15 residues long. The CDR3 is CASSQSRDRNYGYTF. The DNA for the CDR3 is TGCGCCAGCAGTCAATCTCGGGACAGGAACTATGGCTACACCTTC.

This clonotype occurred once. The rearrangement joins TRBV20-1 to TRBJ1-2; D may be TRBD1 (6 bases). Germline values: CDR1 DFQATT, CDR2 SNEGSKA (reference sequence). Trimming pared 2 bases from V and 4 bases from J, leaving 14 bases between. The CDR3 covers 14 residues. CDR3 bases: TGCAGTGCTAGACGTGGAGGGACAACCTATGGCTACACCTTC. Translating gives CSARRGGTTYGYTF.

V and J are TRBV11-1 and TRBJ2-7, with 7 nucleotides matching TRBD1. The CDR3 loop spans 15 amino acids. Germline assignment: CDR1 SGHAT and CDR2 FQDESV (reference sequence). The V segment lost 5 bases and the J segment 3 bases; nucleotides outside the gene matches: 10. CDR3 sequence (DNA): TGTGCCAGCAGCCCAACGGACAGGAGGTTCTACGAGCAGTACTTC. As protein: CASSPTDRRFYEQYF.

In nucleotides, the CDR3 is TGTGCCAGCAGTGGCCGACAGGGCGGCTATGGCTACACCTTC. It codes for CASSGRQGGYGYTF. The chain links TRBV27 to TRBJ1-2, with TRBD1 identical over 7 bases. Germline V gives CDR1 MNHEY, CDR2 SMNVEV (reference sequence). The CDR3 length is 14 residues. Trimming at V came to 5 bases and at J to 4 bases, leaving 7 bases not matched to a gene.

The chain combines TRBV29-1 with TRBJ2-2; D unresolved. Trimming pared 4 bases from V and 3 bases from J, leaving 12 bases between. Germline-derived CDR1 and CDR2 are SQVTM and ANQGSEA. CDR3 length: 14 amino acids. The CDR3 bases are TGCAGCGTTGCAGAAGGACGTGACACCGGGGAGCTGTTTTTT. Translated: CSVAEGRDTGELFF.

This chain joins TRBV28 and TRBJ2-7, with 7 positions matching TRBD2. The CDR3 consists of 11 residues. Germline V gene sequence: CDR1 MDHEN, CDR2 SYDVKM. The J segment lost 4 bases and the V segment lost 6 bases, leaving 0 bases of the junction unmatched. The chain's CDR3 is CASRGGYEQYF. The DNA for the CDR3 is TGTGCCAGCAGGGGAGGGTACGAGCAGTACTTC.

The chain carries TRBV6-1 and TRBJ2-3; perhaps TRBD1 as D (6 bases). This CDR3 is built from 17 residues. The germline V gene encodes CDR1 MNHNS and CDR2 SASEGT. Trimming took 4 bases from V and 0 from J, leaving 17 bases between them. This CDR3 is CASSASPDSTSTDTQYF. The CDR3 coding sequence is TGTGCCAGCAGTGCTTCACCGGACAGTACTAGCACAGATACGCAGTATTTT.

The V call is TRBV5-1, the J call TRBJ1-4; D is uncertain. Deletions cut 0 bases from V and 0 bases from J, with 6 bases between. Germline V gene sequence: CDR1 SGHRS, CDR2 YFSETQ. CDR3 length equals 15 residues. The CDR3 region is CASSLGRSTNEKLFF. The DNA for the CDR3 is TGCGCCAGCAGCTTGGGCAGATCAACTAATGAAAAACTGTTTTTT.

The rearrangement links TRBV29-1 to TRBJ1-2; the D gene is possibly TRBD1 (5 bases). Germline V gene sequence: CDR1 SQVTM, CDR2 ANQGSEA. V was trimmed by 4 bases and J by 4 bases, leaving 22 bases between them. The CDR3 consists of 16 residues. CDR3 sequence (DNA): TGCAGCGTTGGCCCTCCCGGATTACGTGGGGCCTATGGCTACACCTTC. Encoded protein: CSVGPPGLRGAYGYTF.

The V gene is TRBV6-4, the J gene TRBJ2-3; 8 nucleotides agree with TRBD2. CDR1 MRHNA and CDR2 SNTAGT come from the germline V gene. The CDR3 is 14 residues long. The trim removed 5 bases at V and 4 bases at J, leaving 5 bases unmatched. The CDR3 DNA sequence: TGTGCCAGCAGTCATGGGACTAGATCAGATACGCAGTATTTT. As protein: CASSHGTRSDTQYF.

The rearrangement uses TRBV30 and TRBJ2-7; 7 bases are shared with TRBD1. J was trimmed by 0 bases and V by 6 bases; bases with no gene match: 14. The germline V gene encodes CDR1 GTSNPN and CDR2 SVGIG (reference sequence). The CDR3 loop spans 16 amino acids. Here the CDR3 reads CACRPGPGTASYEQYF. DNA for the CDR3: TGTGCCTGCAGGCCAGGCCCCGGGACAGCCTCCTACGAGCAGTACTTC. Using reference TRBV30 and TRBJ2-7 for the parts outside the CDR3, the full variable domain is SQTIHQWPATLVQPVGSPLSLECTVEGTSNPNLYWYRQAAGRGLQLLFYSVGIGQISSEVPQNLSASRPQDRQFILSSKKLLLSDSGFYLCACRPGPGTASYEQYFGPGTRLTVT.

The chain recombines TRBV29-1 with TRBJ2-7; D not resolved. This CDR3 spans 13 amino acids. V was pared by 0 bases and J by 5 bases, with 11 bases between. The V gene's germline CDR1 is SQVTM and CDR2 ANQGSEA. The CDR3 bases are TGCAGCGTTGAAGATCAAGGGCGTCACGAGCAGTACTTC. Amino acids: CSVEDQGRHEQYF.

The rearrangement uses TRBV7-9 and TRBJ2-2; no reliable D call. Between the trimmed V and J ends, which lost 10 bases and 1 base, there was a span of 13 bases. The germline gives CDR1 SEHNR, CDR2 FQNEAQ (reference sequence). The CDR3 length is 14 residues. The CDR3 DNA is TGTGCCACCCCGCGGAGCCTGAACACCGGGGAGCTGTTTTTT. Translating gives CATPRSLNTGELFF.

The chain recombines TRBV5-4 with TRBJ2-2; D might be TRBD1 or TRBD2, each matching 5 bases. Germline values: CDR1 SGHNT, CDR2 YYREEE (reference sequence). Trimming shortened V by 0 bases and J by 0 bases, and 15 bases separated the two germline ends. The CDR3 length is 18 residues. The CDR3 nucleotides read TGTGCCAGCAGCTTGGTTCGGGTTGTGGGGGCGAACACCGGGGAGCTGTTTTTT. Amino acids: CASSLVRVVGANTGELFF.